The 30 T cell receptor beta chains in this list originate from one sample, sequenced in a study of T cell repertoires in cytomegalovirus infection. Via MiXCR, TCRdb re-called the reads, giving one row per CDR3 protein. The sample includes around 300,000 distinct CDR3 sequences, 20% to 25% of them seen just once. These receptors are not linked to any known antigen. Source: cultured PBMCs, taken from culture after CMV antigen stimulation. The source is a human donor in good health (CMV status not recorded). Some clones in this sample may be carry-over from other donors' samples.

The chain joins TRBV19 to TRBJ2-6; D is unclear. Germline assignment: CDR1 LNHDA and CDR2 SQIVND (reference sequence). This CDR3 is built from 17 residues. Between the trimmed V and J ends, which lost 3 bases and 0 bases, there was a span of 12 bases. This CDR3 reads CASSIRIIFSGANVLTF. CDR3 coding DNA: TGTGCCAGTAGTATCCGAATCATATTCTCTGGGGCCAACGTCCTGACTTTC. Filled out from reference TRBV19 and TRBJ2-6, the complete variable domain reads DGGITQSPKYLFRKEGQNVTLSCEQNLNHDAMYWYRQDPGQGLRLIYYSQIVNDFQKGDIAEGYSVSREKKESFPLTVTSAQKNPTAFYLCASSIRIIFSGANVLTFGAGSRLTVL.

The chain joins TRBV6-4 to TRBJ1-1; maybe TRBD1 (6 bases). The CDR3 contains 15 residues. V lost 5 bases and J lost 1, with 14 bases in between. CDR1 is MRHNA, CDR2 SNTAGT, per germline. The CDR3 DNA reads TGTGCCAGCAGTACCCAAAGGACAGAGAACACTGAAGCTTTCTTT. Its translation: CASSTQRTENTEAFF.

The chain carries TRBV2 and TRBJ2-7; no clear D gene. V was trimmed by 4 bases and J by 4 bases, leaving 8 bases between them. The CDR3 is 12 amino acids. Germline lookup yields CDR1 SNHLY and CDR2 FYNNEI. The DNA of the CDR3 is TGTGCCAGCAGTGTGACCAAGTACGAGCAGTACGTC. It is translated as CASSVTKYEQYV.

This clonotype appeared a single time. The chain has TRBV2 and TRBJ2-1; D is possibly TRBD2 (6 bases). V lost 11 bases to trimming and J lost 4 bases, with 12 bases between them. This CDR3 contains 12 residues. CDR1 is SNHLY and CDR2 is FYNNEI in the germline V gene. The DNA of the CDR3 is TGTGCCGGGACTGAACATTACAATGAGCAGTTCTTC. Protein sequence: CAGTEHYNEQFF.

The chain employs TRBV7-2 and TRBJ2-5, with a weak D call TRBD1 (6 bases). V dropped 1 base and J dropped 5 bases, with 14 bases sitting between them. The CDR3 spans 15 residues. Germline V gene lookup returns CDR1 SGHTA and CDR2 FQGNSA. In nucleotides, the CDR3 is TGTGCCAGCAGCTTAGTTCCAGGGGTGGGTGAGACCCAGTACTTC. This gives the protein CASSLVPGVGETQYF.

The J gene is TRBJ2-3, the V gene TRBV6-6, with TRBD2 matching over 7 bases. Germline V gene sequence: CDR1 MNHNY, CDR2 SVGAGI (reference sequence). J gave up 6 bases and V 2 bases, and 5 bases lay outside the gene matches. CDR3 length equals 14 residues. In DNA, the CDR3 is TGTGCCAGCAGTTACCGCAGACTAGCTGATACGCAGTATTTT. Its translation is CASSYRRLADTQYF.

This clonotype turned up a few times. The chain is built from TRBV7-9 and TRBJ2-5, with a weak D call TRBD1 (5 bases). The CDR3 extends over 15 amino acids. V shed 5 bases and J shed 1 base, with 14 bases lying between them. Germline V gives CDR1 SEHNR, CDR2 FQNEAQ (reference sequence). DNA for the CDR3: TGTGCCAGCAGCCACCGGTGGCAGGGCCAAGAGACCCAGTACTTC. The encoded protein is CASSHRWQGQETQYF.

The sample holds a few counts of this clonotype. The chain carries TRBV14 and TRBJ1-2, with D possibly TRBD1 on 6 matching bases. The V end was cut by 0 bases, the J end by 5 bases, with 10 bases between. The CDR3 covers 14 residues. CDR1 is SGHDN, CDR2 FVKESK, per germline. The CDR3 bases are TGTGCCAGCAGCCAAGAATGGCAGGGGTATGGCTACACCTTC. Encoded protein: CASSQEWQGYGYTF.

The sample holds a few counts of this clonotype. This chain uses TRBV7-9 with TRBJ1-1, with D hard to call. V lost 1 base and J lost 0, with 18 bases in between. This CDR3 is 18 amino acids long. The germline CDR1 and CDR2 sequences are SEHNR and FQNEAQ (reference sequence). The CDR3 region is CASSLGKVAGAMNTEAFF. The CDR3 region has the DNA TGTGCCAGCAGCTTAGGAAAAGTGGCAGGAGCCATGAACACTGAAGCTTTCTTT.

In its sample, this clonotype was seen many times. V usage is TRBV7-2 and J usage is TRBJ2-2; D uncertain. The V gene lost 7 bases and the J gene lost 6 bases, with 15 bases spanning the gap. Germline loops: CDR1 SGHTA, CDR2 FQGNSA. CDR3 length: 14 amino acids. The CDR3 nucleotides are TGTGCCAGCAATGGGGAACGAGCTTCCGGGGAGCTGTTTTTT. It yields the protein CASNGERASGELFF.

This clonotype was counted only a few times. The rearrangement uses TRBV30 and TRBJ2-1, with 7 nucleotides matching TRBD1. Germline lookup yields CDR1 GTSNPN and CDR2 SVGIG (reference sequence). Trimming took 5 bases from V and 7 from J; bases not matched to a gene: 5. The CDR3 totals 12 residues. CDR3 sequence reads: CAWRLQGNEQFF. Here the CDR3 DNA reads TGTGCCTGGCGCTTACAGGGGAATGAGCAGTTCTTC.

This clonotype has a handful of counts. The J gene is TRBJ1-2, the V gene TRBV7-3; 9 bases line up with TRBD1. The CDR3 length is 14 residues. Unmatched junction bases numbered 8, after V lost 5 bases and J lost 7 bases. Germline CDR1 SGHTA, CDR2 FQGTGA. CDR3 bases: TGTGCCAGCAGCCTTACAGGGGGCCGGAGTGGCTACACCTTC. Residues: CASSLTGGRSGYTF. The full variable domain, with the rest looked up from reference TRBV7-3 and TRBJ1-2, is GAGVSQTPSNKVTEKGKYVELRCDPISGHTALYWYRQSLGQGPEFLIYFQGTGAADDSGLPNDRFFAVRPEGSVSTLKIQRTERGDSAVYLCASSLTGGRSGYTFGSGTRLTVV.

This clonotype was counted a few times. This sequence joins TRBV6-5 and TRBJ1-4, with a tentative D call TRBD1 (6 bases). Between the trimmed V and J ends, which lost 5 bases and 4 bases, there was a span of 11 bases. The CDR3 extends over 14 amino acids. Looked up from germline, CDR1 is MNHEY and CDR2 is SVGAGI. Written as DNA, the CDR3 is TGTGCCAGCAGTCGCGGACAGCTTAATGAAAAACTGTTTTTT. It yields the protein CASSRGQLNEKLFF.

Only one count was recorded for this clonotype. The CDR3 sequence is CATSSEFSGSQETQYF. CDR3 sequence (DNA): TGTGCCACCAGCAGCGAATTTAGCGGGAGCCAAGAGACCCAGTACTTC. The genes are TRBV15 and TRBJ2-5, with 9 bases aligning to TRBD2. Germline V gene data show CDR1 as LNHNV and CDR2 as YYDKDF (reference sequence). The CDR3 spans 16 residues. Trimming cost V 3 bases and J 1 base; bases outside gene matches: 6.

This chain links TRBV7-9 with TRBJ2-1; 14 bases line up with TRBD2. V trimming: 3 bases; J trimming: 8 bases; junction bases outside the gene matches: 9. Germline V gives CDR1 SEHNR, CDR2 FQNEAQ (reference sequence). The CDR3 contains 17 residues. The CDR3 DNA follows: TGTGCCAGCAGCTTCTCCGGGACTAGCGGGAGAGCGGATGAGCAGTTCTTC. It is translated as CASSFSGTSGRADEQFF. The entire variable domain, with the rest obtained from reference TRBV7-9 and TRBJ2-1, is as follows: DTGVSQNPRHKITKRGQNVTFRCDPISEHNRLYWYRQTLGQGPEFLTYFQNEAQLEKSRLLSDRFSAERPKGSFSTLEIQRTEQGDSAMYLCASSFSGTSGRADEQFFGPGTRLTVL.

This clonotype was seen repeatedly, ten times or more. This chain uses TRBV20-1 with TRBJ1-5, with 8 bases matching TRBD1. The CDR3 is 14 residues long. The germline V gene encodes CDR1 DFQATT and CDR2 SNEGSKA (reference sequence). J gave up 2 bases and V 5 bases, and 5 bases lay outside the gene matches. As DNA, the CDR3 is TGCAGTGCTGGCCCGGACAGGGGCAATCAGCCCCAGCATTTT. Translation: CSAGPDRGNQPQHF.

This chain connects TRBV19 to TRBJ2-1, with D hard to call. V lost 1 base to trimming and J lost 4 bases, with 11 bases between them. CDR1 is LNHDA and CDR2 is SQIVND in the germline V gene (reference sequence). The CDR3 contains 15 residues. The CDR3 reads CASSIVSSDYNEQFF. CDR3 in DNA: TGTGCCAGTAGTATAGTTTCGTCTGATTACAATGAGCAGTTCTTC.

This CDR3 reads CASSPNLRYTGELFF. CDR3 bases: TGTGCCAGCAGCCCTAACTTGCGTTACACCGGGGAGCTGTTTTTT. The chain is built from TRBV6-2 or TRBV6-3 and TRBJ2-2; D call uncertain. The CDR3 spans 15 residues. Germline CDR1 reads MNHEY; CDR2 reads SVGEGT. V was shortened by 6 bases and J by 3 bases, with 14 bases between the two germline ends.

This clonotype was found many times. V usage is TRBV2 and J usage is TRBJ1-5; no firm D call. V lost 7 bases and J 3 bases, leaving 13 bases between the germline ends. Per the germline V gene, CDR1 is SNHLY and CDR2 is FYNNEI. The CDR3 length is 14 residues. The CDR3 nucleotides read TGTGCCAGCACCCCGCAGAAATACAATCAGCCCCAGCATTTT. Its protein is CASTPQKYNQPQHF. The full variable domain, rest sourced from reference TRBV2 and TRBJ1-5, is EPEVTQTPSHQVTQMGQEVILRCVPISNHLYFYWYRQILGQKVEFLVSFYNNEISEKSEIFDDQFSVERPDGSNFTLKIRSTKLEDSAMYFCASTPQKYNQPQHFGDGTRLSIL.

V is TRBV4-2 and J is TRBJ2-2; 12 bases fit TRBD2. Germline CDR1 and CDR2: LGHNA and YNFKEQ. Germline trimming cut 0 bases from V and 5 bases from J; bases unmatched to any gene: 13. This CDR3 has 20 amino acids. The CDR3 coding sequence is TGTGCCAGCAGCCAAGAGGTTTCCTCTAGCGGGAGGGTTGGAACCGGGGAGCTGTTTTTT. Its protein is CASSQEVSSSGRVGTGELFF.

CDR3 loop: CASSIAWAGMNTEAFF. The CDR3 nucleotides are TGTGCCAGTAGTATCGCTTGGGCAGGGATGAACACTGAAGCTTTCTTT. The V and J genes are TRBV19 and TRBJ1-1; possible D gene TRBD1, 5 bases. Germline V gene data show CDR1 as LNHDA and CDR2 as SQIVND (reference sequence). The CDR3 covers 16 residues. V gave up 3 bases and J gave up 0 bases, with 14 bases separating them.

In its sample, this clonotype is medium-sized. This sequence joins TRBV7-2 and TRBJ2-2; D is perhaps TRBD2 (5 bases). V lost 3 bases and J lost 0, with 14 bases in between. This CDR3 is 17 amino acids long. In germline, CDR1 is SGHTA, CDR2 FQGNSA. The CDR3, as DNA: TGTGCCAGCAGCTTGGCCGGAGCGGCCGCGAACACCGGGGAGCTGTTTTTT. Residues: CASSLAGAAANTGELFF.

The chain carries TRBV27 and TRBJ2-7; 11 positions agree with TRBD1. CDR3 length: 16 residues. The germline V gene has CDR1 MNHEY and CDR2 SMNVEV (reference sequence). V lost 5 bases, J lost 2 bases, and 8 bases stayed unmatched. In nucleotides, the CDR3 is TGTGCCAGCAGTCCTATACAGGGACAGGGGGCCTACGAGCAGTACTTC. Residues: CASSPIQGQGAYEQYF.

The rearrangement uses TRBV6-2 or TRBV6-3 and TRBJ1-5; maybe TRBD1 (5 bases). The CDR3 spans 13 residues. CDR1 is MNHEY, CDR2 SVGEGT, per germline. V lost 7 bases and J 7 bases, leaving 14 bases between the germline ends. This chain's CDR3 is CASTPPGGQPQHF. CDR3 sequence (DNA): TGTGCCAGCACCCCCCCCGGGGGACAGCCCCAGCATTTT.

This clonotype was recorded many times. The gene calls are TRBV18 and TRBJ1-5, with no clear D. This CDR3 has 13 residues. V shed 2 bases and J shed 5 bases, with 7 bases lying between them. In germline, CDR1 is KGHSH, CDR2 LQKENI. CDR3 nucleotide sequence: TGTGCCAGCTCACCATCTCGGGATCAGCCCCAGCATTTT. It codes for CASSPSRDQPQHF.

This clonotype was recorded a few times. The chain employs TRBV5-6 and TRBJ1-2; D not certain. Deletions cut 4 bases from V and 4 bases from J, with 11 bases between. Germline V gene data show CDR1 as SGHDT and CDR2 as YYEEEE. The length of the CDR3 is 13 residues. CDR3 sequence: CASSTQEIYGYTF. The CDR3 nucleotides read TGTGCCAGCAGCACCCAAGAGATCTATGGCTACACCTTC.

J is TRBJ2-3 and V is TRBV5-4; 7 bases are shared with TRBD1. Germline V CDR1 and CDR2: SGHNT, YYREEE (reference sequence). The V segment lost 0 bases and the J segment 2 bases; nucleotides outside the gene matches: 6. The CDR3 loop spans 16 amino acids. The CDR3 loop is CASSLVGQDPTDTQYF. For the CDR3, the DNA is TGTGCCAGCAGCTTGGTCGGACAGGACCCCACAGATACGCAGTATTTT.

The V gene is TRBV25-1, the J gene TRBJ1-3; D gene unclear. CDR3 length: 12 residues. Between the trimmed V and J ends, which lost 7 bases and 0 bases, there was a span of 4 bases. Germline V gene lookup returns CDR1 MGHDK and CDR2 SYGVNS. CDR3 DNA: TGTGCCAGCACCGGCTCTGGAAACACCATATATTTT. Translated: CASTGSGNTIYF.

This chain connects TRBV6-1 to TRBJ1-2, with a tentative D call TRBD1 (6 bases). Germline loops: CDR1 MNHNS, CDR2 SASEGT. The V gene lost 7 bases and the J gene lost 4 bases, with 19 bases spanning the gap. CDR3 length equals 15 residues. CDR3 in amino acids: CASIADSYSTYGYTF. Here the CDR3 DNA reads TGTGCCAGCATCGCGGACAGTTACTCAACCTATGGCTACACCTTC.

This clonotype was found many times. In nucleotides, the CDR3 is TGTGCCAGCAGCTCGGGACTAGCGGGGGAGACCCAGTACTTC. This translates into CASSSGLAGETQYF. The chain joins TRBV7-9 to TRBJ2-5; TRBD2 agrees at 13 bases. CDR3 length equals 14 residues. Germline-derived CDR1 and CDR2 are SEHNR and FQNEAQ (reference sequence). V lost 4 bases, J lost 5 bases, and 1 base stayed unmatched.